This T cell receptor beta chain was observed in a study of graft-versus-host responses after intestinal transplantation. Study-level results: Detection of GvH clones occurred in recipient marrow, and some had their first appearance in ileum or blood.

TCRdb's table, derived via immunoSEQ multiplex PCR, lists solely in-frame clones and lacks some. The data show roughly 93,000 clones, 85% to 95% seen once. The germline V gene has CDR1 SEHNR and CDR2 FQNEAQ (reference sequence). This CDR3 contains 12 residues. V lost 4 bases, J lost 10 bases, and 10 bases lay in between. About this clone itself: Its cognate antigen is unknown.

This TCR came from a human donor who was the organ donor for an intestinal transplant. The input for sequencing was unstimulated CD8+ T cells sorted from spleen or lymph node cells, taken before transplant. The V and J genes are TRBV7-9 and TRBJ2-2, with a tentative D call TRBD2 (5 bases). In DNA form, the CDR3 reads TGTGCCAGCAGCTCTCGGGGAACGGAGCTGTTTTTT. It encodes CASSSRGTELFF.